This entry concerns a single T cell receptor (beta chain). The antigen this receptor binds is unknown. The sample holds no much larger clone one base away, and base qualities are not on file. The cohort comprised around 700 healthy bone marrow donors. At the time of sampling, every cohort member was nominally healthy, though immune exposures that went unrecorded were likely present. The donor tested CMV seropositive and was one of the 289 seropositive cohort members. A peripheral blood sample was provided by each donor, and peripheral blood mononuclear cells were used for TCR beta sequencing. The Qiagen DNeasy Blood Extraction Kit was used to extract genomic DNA from the blood cell samples. This sample was taken from a study of cytomegalovirus exposure and HLA in healthy donors (TCRdb year 2017). About the investigation overall: An earlier analysis of approximately 550 of the donors reported 250 to 350 Gb of sequence data and 117 million unique TCR beta sequences from about 200 million T cells. Alongside the repertoire data, information on donor age, sex, ethnicity and CMV serostatus was compiled. Both class I and class II loci were covered by HLA typing, at four-digit resolution. About 280 gigabases of sequencing data and roughly 81 million unique TCR sequences made up an early release that covered about 640 HLA-typed donors. Every repertoire in the discovery cohort had been generated on one and the same sequencing platform. Of the roughly 390 genotyped donors, roughly 80% were placed in the genetic ancestry cluster associated with self-reported Caucasian donors. The T cell repertoires of several hundred subjects were profiled by immunosequencing and related to cytomegalovirus serostatus. A later genetic analysis used genome-wide SNP genotypes for about 65% of the 666 donors, treating that subset as a discovery cohort. Along with the roughly 700-subject first cohort, a separate validation cohort of 120 different subjects was used. High-throughput TCR immunosequencing, statistical association of individual TCRs with disease status, and machine learning were combined to predict cytomegalovirus infection status. Four or five DR-DQ haplotypes were handled as single units for association and clustering, since linkage in the cohort was strong. Across 398 genotyped donors of the cohort, an average of 235,054 unique TCR beta nucleotide sequences per donor were sequenced, and roughly 20% of those sequences were non-productive. The study aimed to test whether signatures of past pathogen exposure could be identified by cataloging public T cell receptors. The number of donors typed differed by locus, with roughly 629-640 for A, B, C, DRB1 and DQB1, 522 for DQA1, approximately 580 for DPA1, and some 440 for DPB1. To decide whether each TCR beta V gene segment behaved as functional or pseudogenic, an earlier analysis of 587 of the donors relied on high-throughput TCR beta sequencing. The later analysis used no new phenotypic data to find candidate immune exposures, relying instead on TCR beta sequences and their occurrence across donors. A later analysis re-analyzed previously published TCR beta repertoires from approximately 670 donors and added high-resolution HLA genotyping to study TCR occurrence patterns.

Paper-wide results and their limitations: Most TCR sequences were seen in very few donors, while some public TCRs were found in many individuals. In a later analysis, over 15,000 TCR beta sequences were associated with specific HLA alleles at a false discovery rate of 0.05. In a later analysis, several top co-occurrence clusters were reported to appear linked to parvovirus B19, influenza, CMV and Epstein-Barr virus. A further reported finding was that TCR beta sequences accurately predicted the HLA-A and HLA-B alleles for most subjects in the first cohort. The authors suggested that the approach could potentially be generalized to other disease states and immunological phenotypes. Most CMV-associated TCR beta chains appeared to be HLA-restricted in a later analysis, and the HLA associations seemed to be driven largely by CMV exposure. In a later genetic analysis, fewer N-insertions in productive TCRs were reported among donors in an Asian-associated ancestry cluster than the roughly 670-donor mean. The sequencing pipeline was judged likely to have produced a cluster of highly shared sequence variants as a technical artifact. Cytomegalovirus status was reported to be diagnosed by the classifier with high specificity and sensitivity in both the original and validation cohorts. The presence/absence analyses assumed that sequencing depth was roughly uniform across donors, and that assumption may not be true. An earlier analysis of around 540 of the donors showed that most TCR beta V segments appeared in productive rearrangements either about 90% or about 30% of the time, which broadly matched IMGT annotations. An association between a missense DCLRE1C variant and V-gene and J-gene trimming of TCR beta chains was found in a later genetic analysis and replicated in an independent cohort. This cohort had only TCR beta chains sequenced, and the lack of alpha or paired-chain data limited which features could be detected. The only immune exposure information available for the cohort was CMV serostatus. In a later analysis, HLA-associated TCR beta chains showed more clonal expansion and lower generation probabilities than non-associated chains that were equally common. A later analysis found that TCR association rates varied across HLA loci, with DRB1 alleles showing the most associated TCRs and HLA-C alleles the fewest. Assigning TCR associations to individual alleles was difficult when HLA alleles, especially DR and DQ, strongly co-occurred. Because counts were too low, fewer than 20 rarely observed V segments, including chromosome 9 orphons, were excluded from the earlier analysis of 500 to 700 of the donors. In vitro tests confirmed that three of the cytomegalovirus-associated TCR beta chains recognize cytomegalovirus antigens. Because some donors lacked HLA typing at each locus, the association tests relied only on the typed subset. Some IMGT-functional V segments, including TRBV6-2 and TRBV6-3, could not be told apart with the 87-base-pair reads, so those segments were excluded. Correlated functional status among segregating V segments might be attributable to linkage disequilibrium, but an unknown experimental factor could not be ruled out. A total of 150 to 200 TCR beta chains were listed by the study as associated with cytomegalovirus.

From the cysteine through the phenylalanine, the CDR3 covers 14 amino acids. Here the CDR3 DNA is all that survives: 42 bases in frame from base 1. In the germline V gene, CDR1 corresponds to MNHEY and CDR2 to SVGAGI. Cut back by 6 bases and 3 bases, the V and J ends lie 15 bases apart. The library was produced with the immunoSEQ multiplex PCR assay. The multiplex PCR relied on a mix of 60 forward primers for TCR Vbeta segments and 13 reverse primers for TCR Jbeta segments. A multiplex PCR assay on genomic DNA amplified the CDR3 region of rearranged TCR beta genes. The Illumina HiSeq System was used to sequence the amplified TCR beta libraries as 87-base-pair reads. On the authors' methods: A later analysis tallied approximately 87 million unique TCR beta chains across the 666 repertoires, and about 10 million of those chains were shared by two or more donors. A nearest-neighbor algorithm error-corrected the raw reads and collapsed the reads into unique sequences, merging closely related sequences to remove PCR and sequencing errors. To assign V, D and J gene segments, CDR3 sequences were aligned to IMGT reference sequences. For a sequence to be retained, a match of at least six nucleotides was required to both a V gene segment and a J gene segment. Rearrangements were classified as productive when the CDR3 lacked stop codons and remained in frame with V and J, and all other rearrangements were classified as non-productive. CDR3 was defined according to IMGT convention as the region running from the second conserved V-encoded cysteine to the conserved J-encoded phenylalanine. The earlier analysis of about 610 of the donors excluded any sequence lacking an unambiguous match to a single V gene segment. An earlier analysis of fewer than 750 of the donors classified V segments as functional when productive rearrangements were above 56.7% and as segregating when the standard deviation between donors was above 5%. To diagnose cytomegalovirus status from the catalog of TCR beta chain sequences, a statistical classification framework was built. In a later analysis, V and J genes were assigned by comparing TCR nucleotide sequences against IMGT/GENE-DB human TR gene sequences. Using the TCRdist pipeline, a later analysis assigned CDR3 sequences along with most-parsimonious VDJ recombination scenarios. A later analysis defined each TCR beta chain by its CDR3 amino acid sequence plus V-gene family, and excluded reads lacking a unique V-gene family. In a later analysis, around 600 highly shared, low-generation-probability nucleotide sequences were removed to address suspected cross-contamination and a sequencing artifact. In a later analysis, a clonal expansion index was calculated for each public chain from normalized within-repertoire ranks of inferred template counts. In a later analysis, generation probabilities were computed using a VDJ recombination model fitted to out-of-frame rearrangements, and the results were checked against IGoR. Hypergeometric tests were used in a later analysis to score TCR-TCR, TCR-HLA and TCR-CMV co-occurrence, with a repertoire-size bias correction applied to the TCR pairs. In a later analysis, false discovery rates were estimated by permuting HLA or CMV assignments 20 times. A later analysis grouped co-occurring TCRs with DBSCAN, adding TCRdist sequence similarity when clustering within HLA-allele-positive subsets. Co-occurrence clustering excluded repertoires with fewer than 30,000 or more than 120,000 public chains, plus five with anomalous nucleotide sharing. TCRdb provides this immuneACCESS table in a form limited to in-frame rearrangements. Some clones are lacking; in checked studies, under half of them reflect an unresolved V gene, and why the rest are absent is not known. That table gives V, J and clone size, and the DNA gave D and trimming. The sample profile shows some 250,000 clones; more than 75% of them were found once. 5% to 6% of the sample comes from the top ten.

This TCR was sampled from a woman in her 40s in good health and CMV-seropositive. The sample comprised PBMCs. Recombination joined TRBV6-5 with TRBJ2-7; the D segment could be TRBD2, given 7 matching bases. The bases are TGTGCCAGCAGCGGGGGGCTCCTTAACTACGAGCAGTACTTC. Translated, this gives CASSGGLLNYEQYF.